Each of the 27 T cell receptor beta chains below was sequenced from the same sample in a study of T cell responses to AZD1222 COVID-19 vaccine. TCRdb's copy holds only in-frame clones and misses some; the assay was immunoSEQ multiplex PCR. Seen here are some 81,000 clones, around 84% observed once, and the top ten hold more than 5%. The input for sequencing was peripheral blood, taken 28 days after the second AZD1222 dose. These TCRs come from an adult who received the AZD1222 COVID-19 vaccine.

This rearrangement joins TRBV18 to TRBJ1-2; D uncertain. Germline CDR1 and CDR2: KGHSH and LQKENI. The CDR3 spans 13 residues. V lost 4 bases and J 3 bases, leaving 9 bases between the germline ends. In DNA, the CDR3 is TGTGCCAGCTCACAGCTGGCAGACTATGGCTACACCTTC. It translates to CASSQLADYGYTF.

The chain carries TRBV5-1 and TRBJ1-2; D is uncertain. V was pared by 3 bases and J by 7 bases, with 13 bases between. The germline CDR1 and CDR2 sequences are SGHRS and YFSETQ. This CDR3 comprises 13 residues. CDR3 amino acids: CASSSSLRGGYTF. The CDR3, as DNA: TGCGCCAGCAGCTCGTCTCTCCGGGGTGGCTACACCTTC.

The chain is built from TRBV18 and TRBJ1-2; D is uncertain. V shed 3 bases and J shed 0 bases, with 8 bases lying between them. The CDR3 covers 14 residues. From germline, CDR1 is KGHSH and CDR2 LQKENI. The CDR3, as DNA: TGTGCCAGCTCACCTGACACCTCTAACTATGGCTACACCTTC. Protein product: CASSPDTSNYGYTF.

The V call is TRBV5-6, the J call TRBJ1-5, with D tentatively TRBD1 (5 bases). Germline CDR1 is SGHDT and CDR2 is YYEEEE. The germline V and J ends were trimmed by 2 bases and 4 bases, with 10 bases remaining between them. This CDR3 spans 14 amino acids. CDR3 residues: CASSLRQTNQPQHF. The CDR3 DNA follows: TGTGCCAGCAGCTTACGACAGACTAATCAGCCCCAGCATTTT.

V is TRBV7-9 and J is TRBJ1-1; 8 nucleotides align to TRBD1. V dropped 3 bases and J dropped 4; count of bases not matched to a gene: 4. The CDR3 has 14 amino acids. Germline loops: CDR1 SEHNR, CDR2 FQNEAQ (reference sequence). The CDR3 nucleotides read TGTGCCAGCAGCTTTGTACAGGGGGGCACTGAAGCTTTCTTT. Protein: CASSFVQGGTEAFF.

The V call is TRBV11-2, the J call TRBJ1-3; TRBD1 is a possible D gene (5 bases). Germline CDR1 and CDR2: SGHAT and FQNNGV. V was clipped by 5 bases and J by 3 bases, with 11 bases between them. The CDR3 is 14 amino acids. As DNA, the CDR3 is TGTGCCAGCAGCGCCCACGGGGGTGGAAACACCATATATTTT. It specifies CASSAHGGGNTIYF.

The sample holds one count of this clone. The chain is built from TRBV18 and TRBJ2-7; TRBD2 matches 7 bases. V was pared by 6 bases and J by 3 bases, with 8 bases of the junction left unmatched. Germline CDR1 KGHSH, CDR2 LQKENI. The CDR3 runs 14 residues. This CDR3 is CASSPGSGGYEQYF. In DNA, the CDR3 is TGTGCCAGCTCCCCGGGCTCGGGGGGCTACGAGCAGTACTTC.

V is TRBV5-5 and J is TRBJ2-7; TRBD1 matches 8 bases. Looked up from germline, CDR1 is SGHKS and CDR2 is YYEKEE (reference sequence). The CDR3 totals 15 residues. The ends lost 0 bases at V and 3 bases at J; junction bases unmatched: 5. The CDR3 nucleotides read TGTGCCAGCAGCTTGGCGGGACAGGTTAACTACGAGCAGTACTTC. Translating it yields CASSLAGQVNYEQYF.

The rearrangement links TRBV29-1 to TRBJ2-7; D is possibly TRBD1 (6 bases). The CDR3 sequence is 13 residues long. CDR1 and CDR2 (germline): SQVTM, ANQGSEA. V lost 5 bases and J 0 bases, leaving 11 bases between the germline ends. As DNA, the CDR3 is TGCAGCGTTCGACAGGCGAGCTCCTACGAGCAGTACTTC. Its translation: CSVRQASSYEQYF.

This sequence joins TRBV10-1 and TRBJ2-5; tentative D call: TRBD2 (6 bases). The germline V gene encodes CDR1 WNHNN and CDR2 SYGVQD (reference sequence). There are 13 residues in the CDR3. Trimming took off 5 bases at V and 1 base at J, with 8 bases between the two ends. The CDR3 sequence is CASSRDSQETQYF. The DNA for the CDR3 is TGCGCCAGCAGTAGGGACTCCCAAGAGACCCAGTACTTC.

By proportion, this clone is medium-sized. The V and J genes are TRBV19 and TRBJ1-4; D may be TRBD1 (6 bases). The V end lost 2 bases, the J end lost 6 bases, and 16 bases lay between the germline ends. Germline assignment: CDR1 LNHDA and CDR2 SQIVND (reference sequence). The CDR3 sequence is 16 residues long. The CDR3, as DNA: TGTGCCAGTAGTATAACAGGGCTGATGGGGTATGAAAAACTGTTTTTT. Protein product: CASSITGLMGYEKLFF.

This chain links TRBV7-9 with TRBJ2-7; D may be TRBD2 (6 bases). The germline gives CDR1 SEHNR, CDR2 FQNEAQ (reference sequence). The ends were cut back, 7 bases at V and 4 bases at J, with 11 bases in the middle. There are 12 residues in the CDR3. This CDR3 reads CASMLGGYEQYF. Here the CDR3 DNA reads TGTGCCAGCATGTTGGGAGGATACGAGCAGTACTTC.

The chain links TRBV7-2 to TRBJ2-7; TRBD2 matches 8 bases. Germline CDR1 SGHTA, CDR2 FQGNSA. Trimming took 0 bases from V and 2 from J; bases not matched to a gene: 3. The CDR3 contains 15 residues. Here the CDR3 DNA reads TGTGCCAGCAGCTTAGCCGGGGGGGGACCCTACGAGCAGTACTTC. Residues: CASSLAGGGPYEQYF.

CDR3 nucleotides: TGTGCCTGGAGTGTCACAGATACGGAGACCCAGTACTTC. It yields the protein CAWSVTDTETQYF. The V and J genes are TRBV30 and TRBJ2-5, with no clear D. V lost 0 bases, J lost 5 bases, and 10 bases lay in between. CDR1 and CDR2 from the germline V gene are GTSNPN and SVGIG (reference sequence). The CDR3 runs to 13 residues. Complete variable domain (other parts from reference TRBV30 and TRBJ2-5): SQTIHQWPATLVQPVGSPLSLECTVEGTSNPNLYWYRQAAGRGLQLLFYSVGIGQISSEVPQNLSASRPQDRQFILSSKKLLLSDSGFYLCAWSVTDTETQYFGPGTRLLVL.

The chain uses TRBV7-9 and TRBJ2-3, with TRBD1 matching over 8 bases. The V segment lost 5 bases and the J segment 0 bases; nucleotides outside the gene matches: 4. The CDR3 runs 15 residues. The germline gives CDR1 SEHNR, CDR2 FQNEAQ (reference sequence). The CDR3 DNA reads as TGTGCCAGCAGCCCCGGGACAGGTAGCACAGATACGCAGTATTTT. This translates into CASSPGTGSTDTQYF.

The genes are TRBV28 and TRBJ1-2; TRBD1 might be the D (5 bases). V gave up 5 bases and J gave up 7 bases, with 20 bases separating them. Germline lookup yields CDR1 MDHEN and CDR2 SYDVKM. This CDR3 is built from 15 residues. The CDR3 DNA reads TGTGCCAGCAGTCAGGCGGGGGGTGCCATAGGTGGCTACACCTTC. Encoded protein: CASSQAGGAIGGYTF.

V gene TRBV18 combines with J gene TRBJ1-1; D remains ambiguous. Trimming left V 4 bases short and J 2 bases short, with 8 bases between. Germline CDR1 KGHSH, CDR2 LQKENI. This CDR3 is 13 amino acids long. The CDR3 DNA reads TGTGCCAGCTCACAGGAACGCAACACTGAAGCTTTCTTT. This translates into CASSQERNTEAFF.

The chain couples TRBV2 to TRBJ2-2; 12 nucleotides match TRBD1. V lost 11 bases, J lost 4 bases, and 5 bases stayed unmatched. Germline V lookup: CDR1 SNHLY, CDR2 FYNNEI. This CDR3 is 14 amino acids long. CDR3 bases: TGTGCCGGGGACAGGGGGCTGGTCACCGGGGAGCTGTTTTTT. Encoded protein: CAGDRGLVTGELFF.

This clone was seen once. The rearrangement joins TRBV6-1 to TRBJ2-2; D unclear. The CDR3 has 13 residues. Trimming left V 2 bases short and J 4 bases short, with 5 bases between. The germline V gene encodes CDR1 MNHNS and CDR2 SASEGT. The CDR3 protein is CASSEFSTGELFF. The CDR3 nucleotides read TGTGCCAGCAGTGAATTCAGCACCGGGGAGCTGTTTTTT.

This rearrangement joins TRBV19 to TRBJ1-1, with D perhaps matching TRBD1 (5 bases). Germline V gene sequence: CDR1 LNHDA, CDR2 SQIVND (reference sequence). The length of the CDR3 is 12 residues. V was shortened by 8 bases and J by 7 bases, with 14 bases between the two germline ends. The chain's CDR3 is CASSRDLLEAFF. The DNA for the CDR3 is TGTGCCAGTTCCCGGGACCTACTTGAAGCTTTCTTT.

The genes are TRBV19 and TRBJ1-2; 8 bases are shared with TRBD1. Germline V gene data show CDR1 as LNHDA and CDR2 as SQIVND (reference sequence). V trimming: 6 bases; J trimming: 4 bases; junction bases outside the gene matches: 7. The CDR3 sequence is 14 residues long. CDR3 in amino acids: CASSPTGVGYGYTF. DNA of the CDR3: TGTGCCAGTAGCCCGACAGGGGTTGGCTATGGCTACACCTTC.

This clone was picked up one time. This chain uses TRBV5-1 with TRBJ1-5; possibly TRBD1 for D (5 bases). V gave up 0 bases and J gave up 4 bases, with 11 bases separating them. This CDR3 is built from 15 residues. Germline-derived CDR1 and CDR2 are SGHRS and YFSETQ. The CDR3 region is CASSLAGERNQPQHF. In DNA form, the CDR3 reads TGCGCCAGCAGCTTGGCGGGGGAGAGGAATCAGCCCCAGCATTTT.

The V call is TRBV28, the J call TRBJ2-5; 10 bases map to TRBD2. In germline, CDR1 is MDHEN, CDR2 SYDVKM. Trimming took 6 bases from V and 9 from J; bases not matched to a gene: 13. CDR3 size: 15 residues. The CDR3, as DNA: TGTGCCAGCAGGCCTGGGGAAGCGGGGGGGCGCCCCCAGTACTTC. This codes for CASRPGEAGGRPQYF. The whole variable domain, filled in from reference TRBV28 and TRBJ2-5, reads DVKVTQSSRYLVKRTGEKVFLECVQDMDHENMFWYRQDPGLGLRLIYFSYDVKMKEKGDIPEGYSVSREKKERFSLILESASTNQTSMYLCASRPGEAGGRPQYFGPGTRLLVL.

This rearrangement joins TRBV27 to TRBJ2-7, with 10 bases that match TRBD2. V shed 6 bases and J 6 bases; nucleotides not matched to a gene: 8. Per germline, CDR1 MNHEY and CDR2 SMNVEV (reference sequence). This CDR3 region has 14 residues. This CDR3 reads CASRIAGGLAEQYF. The CDR3 nucleotides read TGTGCCAGCAGAATAGCGGGAGGCTTGGCCGAGCAGTACTTC.

This sequence joins TRBV7-2 and TRBJ2-1, with D possibly being TRBD1 or TRBD2 (5 bases each). Trimming removed 4 bases from V and 4 bases from J, with 14 bases in between. The CDR3 loop spans 15 amino acids. Germline CDR1 and CDR2: SGHTA and FQGNSA. In nucleotides, the CDR3 is TGTGCCAGCAGCTCCGAGGGGTTGCTGTACAATGAGCAGTTCTTC. Translating gives CASSSEGLLYNEQFF.

The V call is TRBV27, the J call TRBJ1-1; 7 nucleotides line up with TRBD1. The J segment lost 8 bases and the V segment lost 4 bases, leaving 1 base of the junction unmatched. Germline V gene sequence: CDR1 MNHEY, CDR2 SMNVEV (reference sequence). The length of the CDR3 is 11 residues. The CDR3 DNA follows: TGTGCCAGCAGTTGGGGACAGGAAGCTTTCTTT. Protein: CASSWGQEAFF.

The chain combines TRBV6-6 with TRBJ2-7; TRBD1 agrees at 7 bases. The length of the CDR3 is 14 residues. CDR1 and CDR2 from the germline V gene are MNHNY and SVGAGI (reference sequence). J was trimmed by 4 bases and V by 2 bases; bases with no gene match: 5. This chain's CDR3 is CASSYGQVPYEQYF. Written as DNA, the CDR3 is TGTGCCAGCAGTTACGGACAGGTTCCGTACGAGCAGTACTTC.